This TCR beta chain derives from a study of CD8 T cells in Susac syndrome. cDNA came from 0.5 to 1 ug RNA primed by random hexamers. Amplification of TCR beta CDR3 across 54 Vbeta and 13 Jbeta was performed with immunoSEQ multiplex PCR. MiXCR was run by TCRdb on the immunoSEQ multiplex PCR reads, yielding one entry per CDR3 protein. The data contain 90,000 to 110,000 distinct CDR3 sequences, 90% to 98% of them singletons. High-throughput TCR beta sequencing covered peripheral CD8+ and CD4+ T cells. FACS was used to enrich TEMRA cells, whereas the CD8+ and CD4+ T cells were obtained by negative isolation. CDR3 length equals 15 residues. V shed 1 base, J shed 2 bases, and the junction held 2 bases outside the gene matches. CDR1 is SQVTM, CDR2 ANQGSEA, per germline. The sample holds one count of this clonotype.

The sequence was collected from a human donor in good health. Sequencing was done on a sample of CD4+ T cells from PBMCs. The chain recombines TRBV29-1 with TRBJ2-3; 11 bases fit TRBD2. CDR3 coding DNA: TGCAGCGTTGAAGGACTAGCGGGAACCACAGATACGCAGTATTTT. Its protein product is CSVEGLAGTTDTQYF.